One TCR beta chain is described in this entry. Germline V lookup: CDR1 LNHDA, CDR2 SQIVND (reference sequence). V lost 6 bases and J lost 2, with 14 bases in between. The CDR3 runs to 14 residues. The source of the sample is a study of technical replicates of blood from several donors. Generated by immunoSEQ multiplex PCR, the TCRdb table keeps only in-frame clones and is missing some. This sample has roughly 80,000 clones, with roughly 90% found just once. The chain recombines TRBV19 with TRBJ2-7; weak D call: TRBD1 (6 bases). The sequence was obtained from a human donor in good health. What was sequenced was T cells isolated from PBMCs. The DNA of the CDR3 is TGTGCCAGTAGCCCTCAGGGGATGGCCTACGAGCAGTACTTC. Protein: CASSPQGMAYEQYF.